Listed below are T cell receptor beta chains from one sample, sequenced in a study of CD8+CD57+ T cells in acquired aplastic anemia. MiXCR, run by TCRdb on the reads, gives a single entry per CDR3 protein. The repertoire holds about 42,000 distinct CDR3 sequences, with about 65% as singletons. Sequencing was done on a sample of sorted CD4+, CD8+, or CD8+CD57+ T cells (not recorded which) from PBMCs. The receptors originated from a human donor in good health, serving as a control. The CDR3 runs from the conserved cysteine through the conserved F or W. A D gene is named only where the DNA matches it firmly. For some rows the clone size is stated as once, few or many, or as a class when expanded; others skip it.

CDR3 length: 13; V gene: TRBV7-2; D gene: TRBD1; clone size: NA; J gene: TRBJ1-6; CDR3 DNA: TGTGCCAGCAGCTCCACAGGGGTTTCACCCCTCCACTTT; CDR3 protein: CASSSTGVSPLHF
CDR3 length: 15; V gene: TRBV9; D gene: NA; clone size: once; J gene: TRBJ1-1; CDR3 DNA: TGTGCCAGCAGCGTAGACAGGATTCCGAACACTGAAGCTTTCTTT; CDR3 protein: CASSVDRIPNTEAFF
CDR3 length: 15; V gene: TRBV10-3; D gene: TRBD2; clone size: once; J gene: TRBJ2-3; CDR3 DNA: TGTGCCATCAGTGAGTCAAGCGGGGTGGCAGATACGCAGTATTTT; CDR3 protein: CAISESSGVADTQYF
CDR3 length: 12; V gene: TRBV5-1; D gene: NA; clone size: NA; J gene: TRBJ1-2; CDR3 DNA: TGCGCCAGCAGCTTGGAACAGAATGGCTACACCTTC; CDR3 protein: CASSLEQNGYTF
CDR3 length: 14; V gene: TRBV20-1; D gene: NA; clone size: NA; J gene: TRBJ1-2; CDR3 DNA: TGCAGTGCTAGAGTCTCAGAGGAACCATATGGCTACACCTTC; CDR3 protein: CSARVSEEPYGYTF
CDR3 length: 15; V gene: TRBV9; D gene: TRBD2; clone size: NA; J gene: TRBJ2-3; CDR3 DNA: TGTGCCAGCAGCGCTAGCGGGGGAAGCACAGATACGCAGTATTTT; CDR3 protein: CASSASGGSTDTQYF
CDR3 length: 14; V gene: TRBV7-2; D gene: NA; clone size: NA; J gene: TRBJ1-1; CDR3 DNA: TGTGCCAGCAGCTTACAAAACAGGGACACTGAAGCTTTCTTT; CDR3 protein: CASSLQNRDTEAFF
CDR3 length: 17; V gene: TRBV5-1; D gene: NA; clone size: NA; J gene: TRBJ1-2; CDR3 DNA: TGCGCCAGCAGCTTGGGAAACCGGACCGCGAGAGATTATGGCTACACCTTC; CDR3 protein: CASSLGNRTARDYGYTF
CDR3 length: 13; V gene: TRBV29-1; D gene: NA; clone size: NA; J gene: TRBJ2-5; CDR3 DNA: TGCAGCGTTGAAGAAGGACTGGAAGAGACCCAGTACTTC; CDR3 protein: CSVEEGLEETQYF
CDR3 length: 15; V gene: TRBV2; D gene: NA; clone size: NA; J gene: TRBJ2-3; CDR3 DNA: TGTGCCAATGAGGCAACTAGTTACTACACAGATACGCAGTATTTT; CDR3 protein: CANEATSYYTDTQYF
CDR3 length: 15; V gene: TRBV4-3; D gene: NA; clone size: many; J gene: TRBJ2-7; CDR3 DNA: TGCGCCAGCAGCCAAGGGCTATTAGGGCCCTACGAGCAGTACTTC; CDR3 protein: CASSQGLLGPYEQYF
CDR3 length: 14; V gene: TRBV20-1; D gene: NA; clone size: many; J gene: TRBJ2-7; CDR3 DNA: TGCAGTGCTTTGGCCCCCAAGTCCTTTTACGAGCAGTACTTC; CDR3 protein: CSALAPKSFYEQYF
CDR3 length: 11; V gene: TRBV20-1; D gene: NA; clone size: NA; J gene: TRBJ2-3; CDR3 DNA: TGCAGTGCTAGAGTCAGGGATACGCAGTATTTT; CDR3 protein: CSARVRDTQYF
CDR3 length: 14; V gene: TRBV15; D gene: NA; clone size: few; J gene: TRBJ2-7; CDR3 DNA: TGTGCCACCAGCAGCGACGCTTTCACCTACGAGCAGTACTTC; CDR3 protein: CATSSDAFTYEQYF
CDR3 length: 11; V gene: TRBV29-1; D gene: NA; clone size: few; J gene: TRBJ1-2; CDR3 DNA: TGCAGCGTTGAGGGCCTCTATGGCTACACCTTC; CDR3 protein: CSVEGLYGYTF
CDR3 length: 15; V gene: TRBV19; D gene: TRBD2; clone size: NA; J gene: TRBJ2-7; CDR3 DNA: TGTGCCAGTAGTCCCCGGGGGGGTGCTACCTACGAGCAGTACTTC; CDR3 protein: CASSPRGGATYEQYF
CDR3 length: 15; V gene: TRBV15; D gene: TRBD2; clone size: medium-sized; J gene: TRBJ2-3; CDR3 DNA: TGTGCCACCAGCAGAGAAGGCGGGGGAGCAGATACGCAGTATTTT; CDR3 protein: CATSREGGGADTQYF
CDR3 length: 15; V gene: TRBV10-2; D gene: TRBD1; clone size: NA; J gene: TRBJ2-1; CDR3 DNA: TGCGCCAGCAAACGGGACAGGGGTGACCACAATGAGCAGTTCTTC; CDR3 protein: CASKRDRGDHNEQFF
CDR3 length: 13; V gene: TRBV29-1; D gene: NA; clone size: NA; J gene: TRBJ2-3; CDR3 DNA: TGCAGCGTATCGGAGACTAGCACAGATACGCAGTATTTT; CDR3 protein: CSVSETSTDTQYF
CDR3 length: 14; V gene: TRBV19; D gene: NA; clone size: NA; J gene: TRBJ1-5; CDR3 DNA: TGTGCCAGTAGGACCCGGACGGGAAATCAGCCCCAGCATTTT; CDR3 protein: CASRTRTGNQPQHF
CDR3 length: 12; V gene: TRBV6-5; D gene: NA; clone size: many; J gene: TRBJ1-2; CDR3 DNA: TGTGCCAGCAGACCAACCATGGGTGGCTACACCTTC; CDR3 protein: CASRPTMGGYTF
CDR3 length: 15; V gene: TRBV9; D gene: TRBD1; clone size: few; J gene: TRBJ2-1; CDR3 DNA: TGTGCCAGCAGCGTTACAGGGGTCGATCTCGGTGAGCAGTTCTTC; CDR3 protein: CASSVTGVDLGEQFF
CDR3 length: 13; V gene: TRBV9; D gene: NA; clone size: NA; J gene: TRBJ2-5; CDR3 DNA: TGTGCCAGCAGCGCTAAATCGAAAGAGACCCAGTACTTC; CDR3 protein: CASSAKSKETQYF
CDR3 length: 14; V gene: TRBV9; D gene: NA; clone size: NA; J gene: TRBJ2-1; CDR3 DNA: TGTGCCAGCAGCGGGGGGAGCTCCTACAATGAGCAGTTCTTC; CDR3 protein: CASSGGSSYNEQFF
CDR3 length: 13; V gene: TRBV7-9; D gene: TRBD2; clone size: NA; J gene: TRBJ2-7; CDR3 DNA: TGTGCCAGCAGCAGCGGGATGCCCTACGAGCAGTACTTC; CDR3 protein: CASSSGMPYEQYF
CDR3 length: 14; V gene: TRBV10-3; D gene: NA; clone size: NA; J gene: TRBJ1-2; CDR3 DNA: TGTGCCATCAGTGAGAATCCGGGTAATTATGGCTACACCTTC; CDR3 protein: CAISENPGNYGYTF
CDR3 length: 13; V gene: TRBV24-1; D gene: NA; clone size: NA; J gene: TRBJ1-5; CDR3 DNA: TGTGCCACCAGTAGGGATGGCAATCAGCCCCAGCATTTT; CDR3 protein: CATSRDGNQPQHF
CDR3 length: 14; V gene: TRBV19; D gene: TRBD1; clone size: once; J gene: TRBJ2-4; CDR3 DNA: TGTGCCAGTAGTATGGGACAGGGGGTAAACATTCAGTACTTC; CDR3 protein: CASSMGQGVNIQYF
CDR3 length: 17; V gene: TRBV2; D gene: TRBD1; clone size: NA; J gene: TRBJ2-5; CDR3 DNA: TGTGCCAGCAGTTCGACAGGGTACGAGGGGATTGAGGAGACCCAGTACTTC; CDR3 protein: CASSSTGYEGIEETQYF
CDR3 length: 15; V gene: TRBV15; D gene: NA; clone size: once; J gene: TRBJ2-7; CDR3 DNA: TGTGCCACCAGCAGAGATTTAGGGGGGGCGTACGAGCAGTACTTC; CDR3 protein: CATSRDLGGAYEQYF
CDR3 length: 13; V gene: TRBV5-1; D gene: TRBD1; clone size: few; J gene: TRBJ1-2; CDR3 DNA: TGCGCCAGCAGCCCCGGACAGGGCTATGGCTACACCTTC; CDR3 protein: CASSPGQGYGYTF